This passage covers 7 T cell receptor beta chains from one sample sequenced in a study of monozygotic twins with inflammatory bowel disease. TCRdb reprocessed the 5' RACE reads and reports one entry per CDR3 protein, with no DNA. This table lists 140,000 to 150,000 distinct CDR3 sequences. The specimen was blood. Every receptor here comes from a human donor with ulcerative colitis or Crohn's disease, or a healthy co-twin of an affected twin (not recorded which).

The CDR3 protein is CASKSGSSYEQYF. The rearrangement joins TRBV19 to TRBJ2-7. Germline V gene sequence: CDR1 LNHDA, CDR2 SQIVND (reference sequence). This CDR3 is built from 13 residues.

The CDR3 is CASSLPGQEYSGNTIYF. This chain uses TRBV5-6 with TRBJ1-3; checking the TCRdb D call of TRBD1 is not possible without DNA. Germline loops: CDR1 SGHDT, CDR2 YYEEEE. The CDR3 contains 17 residues.

The CDR3 protein is CATSDLPSGRSDTQYF. V is TRBV24-1 and J is TRBJ2-3; the TCRdb D gene call, TRBD2, has no DNA to confirm it. The CDR3 runs to 16 residues. Germline values: CDR1 KGHDR, CDR2 SFDVKD.

The chain links TRBV19 to TRBJ2-2; TCRdb lists TRBD1, though no DNA is available to test this call. CDR1 and CDR2 from the germline V gene are LNHDA and SQIVND (reference sequence). The CDR3 loop spans 15 amino acids. CDR3 sequence: CASRGSETSTGELFF.

This chain uses TRBV5-1 with TRBJ1-2; absent DNA, TCRdb's TRBD1 call cannot be checked. Germline loops: CDR1 SGHRS, CDR2 YFSETQ. The CDR3 extends over 13 amino acids. CDR3 sequence reads: CASSPGQGARYTF.

This rearrangement joins TRBV24-1 to TRBJ2-2. The CDR3 is made up of 11 amino acids. Germline V lookup: CDR1 KGHDR, CDR2 SFDVKD. The CDR3 protein is CATQDTGELFF.

The rearrangement joins TRBV11-1 to TRBJ2-1. The CDR3 totals 16 residues. Germline CDR1 is SGHAT and CDR2 is FQDESV (reference sequence). CDR3 amino acids: CASSLGSLIGYNEQFF.